These 24 T cell receptor beta chains came from one sample sequenced in a study of shared clonotypes between healthy human individuals. Naive CD8 cells lacked CD45RO, underwent positive selection for CCR7 and left out terminally differentiated effector memory CD45RA+ cells. TCRdb's table, derived via immunoSEQ multiplex PCR, lists solely in-frame clones and lacks some. This repertoire shows some 2 million clones, about 95% found once; its top ten account for under 1.5%. The sequenced sample was naive CD8+ T cells sorted from blood. These TCRs come from a man aged 18 to 30 in good health.

This sequence joins TRBV7-2 and TRBJ1-2; a weak D match, TRBD1 (6 bases). V lost 6 bases to trimming and J lost 3 bases, with 14 bases between them. CDR3 length: 14 residues. Germline CDR1 reads SGHTA; CDR2 reads FQGNSA. In DNA, the CDR3 is TGTGCCAGCAGTTGGGGTGCAGGGGACTATGGCTACACCTTC. It translates to CASSWGAGDYGYTF.

This sequence joins TRBV7-9 and TRBJ2-5; 7 positions agree with TRBD1. Germline V gene sequence: CDR1 SEHNR, CDR2 FQNEAQ (reference sequence). V was pared by 5 bases and J by 5 bases, with 11 bases of the junction left unmatched. The CDR3 contains 15 residues. The CDR3 region is CASSLLKGAEETQYF. In DNA, the CDR3 is TGTGCCAGCAGCCTCCTCAAGGGGGCGGAGGAGACCCAGTACTTC.

The CDR3: CASTSGSPQFF. The DNA for the CDR3 is TGTGCCAGCACCTCAGGGAGTCCGCAGTTCTTC. This rearrangement joins TRBV2 to TRBJ2-1; D assignment may be TRBD1 or TRBD2 (5 bases each). The CDR3 loop spans 11 amino acids. Per the germline V gene, CDR1 is SNHLY and CDR2 is FYNNEI. The ends were cut back, 7 bases at V and 12 bases at J, with 13 bases in the middle. The variable domain in full, completed from reference TRBV2 and TRBJ2-1, reads EPEVTQTPSHQVTQMGQEVILRCVPISNHLYFYWYRQILGQKVEFLVSFYNNEISEKSEIFDDQFSVERPDGSNFTLKIRSTKLEDSAMYFCASTSGSPQFFGPGTRLTVL.

V usage is TRBV13 and J usage is TRBJ2-1; TRBD2 agrees at 7 bases. This CDR3 has 19 residues. CDR1 and CDR2 from the germline V gene are PRHDT and FYEKMQ (reference sequence). Trimming at V came to 5 bases and at J to 4 bases, leaving 20 bases not matched to a gene. The chain's CDR3 is CASSPGLDTSSSSYNEQFF. The CDR3, as DNA: TGTGCCAGCAGCCCCGGACTAGATACCTCCTCTAGCTCTTACAATGAGCAGTTCTTC.

The chain carries TRBV18 and TRBJ1-3; TRBD1 matches at 9 bases. This CDR3 is 15 amino acids long. The germline V gene encodes CDR1 KGHSH and CDR2 LQKENI. V lost 3 bases, J lost 4 bases, and 4 bases stayed unmatched. CDR3 loop: CASSPGTGRGNTIYF. The CDR3 bases are TGTGCCAGCTCACCCGGGACAGGGCGCGGAAACACCATATATTTT.

The chain carries TRBV9 and TRBJ2-2; possible D gene TRBD2, 5 bases. Trimming pared 2 bases from V and 5 bases from J, leaving 10 bases between. Germline-derived CDR1 and CDR2 are SGDLS and YYNGEE. This CDR3 has 14 amino acids. The CDR3 here is CASSVLTRTGELFF. In DNA form, the CDR3 reads TGTGCCAGCAGCGTGTTAACTAGGACCGGGGAGCTGTTTTTT.

V usage is TRBV11-2 and J usage is TRBJ2-1, with D tentatively TRBD2 (6 bases). Germline V gene sequence: CDR1 SGHAT, CDR2 FQNNGV. The CDR3 sequence is 17 residues long. V was trimmed by 2 bases and J by 6 bases, leaving 20 bases between them. Here the CDR3 reads CASSLTVRPGGGNEQFF. Here the CDR3 DNA reads TGTGCCAGCAGCTTAACAGTCCGGCCCGGGGGAGGCAATGAGCAGTTCTTC.

V gene TRBV27 combines with J gene TRBJ2-1; TRBD2 aligns across 10 bases. The V and J ends lost 5 bases and 7 bases, in that order; junction bases with no gene match: 2. The CDR3 is 13 amino acids. Germline V gene lookup returns CDR1 MNHEY and CDR2 SMNVEV (reference sequence). CDR3: CASSGLAVNEQFF. CDR3 sequence (DNA): TGTGCCAGCAGTGGACTAGCGGTGAATGAGCAGTTCTTC.

This clone showed up just once. The chain couples TRBV27 to TRBJ1-5, with a weak D call TRBD1 (5 bases). V lost 3 bases and J lost 14, with 17 bases in between. Per germline, CDR1 MNHEY and CDR2 SMNVEV (reference sequence). The CDR3 is made up of 13 amino acids. The DNA for the CDR3 is TGTGCCAGCAGTTTGGGACGAGGCGCGGGAAAGCATTTT. Amino acid sequence: CASSLGRGAGKHF.

This sequence joins TRBV27 and TRBJ2-2; D gene ambiguous. Trimming took off 5 bases at V and 1 base at J, with 11 bases between the two ends. From germline, CDR1 is MNHEY and CDR2 SMNVEV (reference sequence). The CDR3 is 15 amino acids. CDR3 bases: TGTGCCAGCAGTCATTATGACGGGAACACCGGGGAGCTGTTTTTT. Protein: CASSHYDGNTGELFF.

The V gene is TRBV7-2, the J gene TRBJ2-1, with TRBD2 matching 10 bases. V lost 5 bases and J lost 9; bases outside the gene matches: 7. The CDR3 spans 14 residues. Per the germline V gene, CDR1 is SGHTA and CDR2 is FQGNSA. CDR3 DNA: TGTGCCAGCAGCCAGGGATCTAGCGGGAGTGAGCAGTTCTTC. Translating it yields CASSQGSSGSEQFF.

In the case of this clone: In the same sample, other DNA sequences code for this CDR3. The chain combines TRBV27 with TRBJ2-1; D perhaps matches TRBD1 (5 bases). Trimming took 1 base from V and 5 from J, leaving 9 bases between them. The CDR3 is 14 amino acids. Germline-derived CDR1 and CDR2 are MNHEY and SMNVEV (reference sequence). CDR3 DNA: TGTGCCAGCAGTTTATTGGGGCAGGACAATGAGCAGTTCTTC. It encodes CASSLLGQDNEQFF.

The gene calls are TRBV5-1 and TRBJ1-4, with D perhaps matching TRBD1 (6 bases). Deletions cut 4 bases from V and 2 bases from J, with 15 bases between. From germline, CDR1 is SGHRS and CDR2 YFSETQ. There are 16 residues in the CDR3. The CDR3 DNA is TGCGCCAGCAGCACCGCACAGGGAGGGACTAATGAAAAACTGTTTTTT. Translating gives CASSTAQGGTNEKLFF. The full variable domain, completed using reference TRBV5-1 and TRBJ1-4, is KAGVTQTPRYLIKTRGQQVTLSCSPISGHRSVSWYQQTPGQGLQFLFEYFSETQRNKGNFPGRFSGRQFSNSRSEMNVSTLELGDSALYLCASSTAQGGTNEKLFFGSGTQLSVL.

This clone was detected only once. At the DNA level, this CDR3 is encoded by other sequences in the same sample as well. The V call is TRBV11-2, the J call TRBJ2-7; the D call may be TRBD1 or TRBD2 (5 bases each). Trimming removed 0 bases from V and 0 bases from J, with 9 bases in between. Germline CDR1 and CDR2: SGHAT and FQNNGV. This CDR3 contains 15 residues. The CDR3 protein is CASSLEGRSSYEQYF. Here the CDR3 DNA reads TGTGCCAGCAGCTTAGAGGGACGGAGCTCCTACGAGCAGTACTTC. Drawing the rest from reference TRBV11-2 and TRBJ2-7, the complete variable domain is EAGVAQSPRYKIIEKRQSVAFWCNPISGHATLYWYQQILGQGPKLLIQFQNNGVVDDSQLPKDRFSAERLKGVDSTLKIQPAKLEDSAVYLCASSLEGRSSYEQYFGPGTRLTVT.

The CDR3, as DNA: TGTGCCAGCAGTTACCCCCTAGCGGGAGGTGGTAATGAGCAGTTCTTC. This codes for CASSYPLAGGGNEQFF. V gene TRBV6-6 combines with J gene TRBJ2-1; 11 bases map to TRBD2. Germline CDR1 is MNHNY and CDR2 is SVGAGI (reference sequence). J lost 7 bases, V lost 2 bases, and 7 bases had no gene match. The CDR3 loop spans 16 amino acids.

V is TRBV30 and J is TRBJ2-1; 13 nucleotides match TRBD2. The CDR3 has 16 residues. Trimming cost V 0 bases and J 7 bases; bases outside gene matches: 6. CDR1 is GTSNPN and CDR2 is SVGIG in the germline V gene (reference sequence). The CDR3 protein is CAWSVGLAGDGNEQFF. DNA for the CDR3: TGTGCCTGGAGTGTAGGACTAGCGGGAGACGGGAATGAGCAGTTCTTC.

For this clone: Other DNA variants within this sample encode the same CDR3. The gene calls are TRBV2 and TRBJ2-1; D unresolved. The CDR3 is 12 residues long. CDR1 and CDR2 from the germline V gene are SNHLY and FYNNEI. V was shortened by 1 base and J by 4 bases, with 2 bases between the two germline ends. CDR3 in DNA: TGTGCCAGCAGTGAAGAGTACAATGAGCAGTTCTTC. Its protein is CASSEEYNEQFF.

The chain uses TRBV30 and TRBJ2-5; 10 positions agree with TRBD2. There are 16 residues in the CDR3. Losses at the gene ends were 3 bases for V and 5 bases for J; bases not matched to a gene: 12. Germline loops: CDR1 GTSNPN, CDR2 SVGIG (reference sequence). The chain's CDR3 is CAWSPRPGLAKETQYF. As DNA, the CDR3 is TGTGCCTGGAGCCCACGACCGGGACTAGCGAAGGAGACCCAGTACTTC.

The genes are TRBV5-6 and TRBJ2-7; 8 bases are a match to TRBD1. There are 19 residues in the CDR3. CDR1 SGHDT and CDR2 YYEEEE come from the germline V gene. After removal of 0 bases from V and 4 bases from J, the junction contained 18 bases not matched to a gene. The CDR3 is CASSLVSGGGDHDLYEQYF. DNA of the CDR3: TGTGCCAGCAGCTTGGTGTCAGGGGGCGGGGACCATGATCTATACGAGCAGTACTTC.

The V call is TRBV28, the J call TRBJ1-5; 9 bases map to TRBD1. Germline CDR1 is MDHEN and CDR2 is SYDVKM. This CDR3 is built from 14 residues. Unmatched junction bases numbered 4, after V lost 6 bases and J lost 4 bases. Here the CDR3 reads CASSMDRGNQPQHF. Written as DNA, the CDR3 is TGTGCCAGCAGCATGGACAGGGGTAATCAGCCCCAGCATTTT.

The genes are TRBV5-3 and TRBJ1-2; D is ambiguous. TRBV5-3 falls under the ORF class, with uncertain function. The CDR3 extends over 16 amino acids. Trimming pared 2 bases from V and 2 bases from J, leaving 16 bases between. Here the CDR3 reads CARSFAPLGWNYGYTF. In nucleotides, the CDR3 is TGTGCCAGAAGCTTCGCCCCGCTGGGGTGGAACTATGGCTACACCTTC.

The rearrangement joins TRBV6-5 to TRBJ1-1, with a possible D match to TRBD1 (5 bases). CDR1 MNHEY and CDR2 SVGAGI come from the germline V gene. Between the trimmed V and J ends, which lost 0 bases and 7 bases, there was a span of 9 bases. The CDR3 contains 13 residues. Written as DNA, the CDR3 is TGTGCCAGCAGTTACTCCGACAGAGTTGAAGCTTTCTTT. It translates to CASSYSDRVEAFF.

In its sample, this clone was seen once. This sequence joins TRBV11-2 and TRBJ2-7; tentative D call: TRBD2 (6 bases). The V gene lost 0 bases and the J gene lost 3 bases, with 6 bases spanning the gap. Per germline, CDR1 SGHAT and CDR2 FQNNGV. The CDR3 is 13 amino acids. CDR3 DNA: TGTGCCAGCAGCTTAGAGGACTACTACGAGCAGTACTTC. This codes for CASSLEDYYEQYF.

The chain employs TRBV19 and TRBJ2-7, with D uncertain. The germline V gene has CDR1 LNHDA and CDR2 SQIVND (reference sequence). CDR3 length: 15 amino acids. V was cut by 7 bases and J by 3 bases, with 19 bases left in between. The CDR3 nucleotides read TGTGCCAGTAAACCGTCGGCGGATCCGTTCTACGAGCAGTACTTC. It codes for CASKPSADPFYEQYF.